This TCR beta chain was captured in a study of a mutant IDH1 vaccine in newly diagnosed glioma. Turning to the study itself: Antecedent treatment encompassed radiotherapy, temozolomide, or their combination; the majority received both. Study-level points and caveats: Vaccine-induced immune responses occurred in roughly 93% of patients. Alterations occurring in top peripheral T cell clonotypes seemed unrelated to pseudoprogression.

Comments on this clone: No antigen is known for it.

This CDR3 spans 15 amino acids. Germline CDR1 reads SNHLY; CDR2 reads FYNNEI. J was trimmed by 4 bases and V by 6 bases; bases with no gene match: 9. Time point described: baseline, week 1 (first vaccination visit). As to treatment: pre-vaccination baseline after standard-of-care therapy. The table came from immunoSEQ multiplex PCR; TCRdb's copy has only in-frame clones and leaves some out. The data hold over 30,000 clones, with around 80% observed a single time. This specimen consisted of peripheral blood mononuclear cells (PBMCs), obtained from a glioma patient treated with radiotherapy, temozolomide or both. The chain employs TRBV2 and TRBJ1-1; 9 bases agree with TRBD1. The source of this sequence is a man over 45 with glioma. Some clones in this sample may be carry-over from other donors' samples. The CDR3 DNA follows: TGTGCCAGCAGCCGGGACAGGGTTGGGGGCACTGAAGCTTTCTTT. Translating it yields CASSRDRVGGTEAFF.